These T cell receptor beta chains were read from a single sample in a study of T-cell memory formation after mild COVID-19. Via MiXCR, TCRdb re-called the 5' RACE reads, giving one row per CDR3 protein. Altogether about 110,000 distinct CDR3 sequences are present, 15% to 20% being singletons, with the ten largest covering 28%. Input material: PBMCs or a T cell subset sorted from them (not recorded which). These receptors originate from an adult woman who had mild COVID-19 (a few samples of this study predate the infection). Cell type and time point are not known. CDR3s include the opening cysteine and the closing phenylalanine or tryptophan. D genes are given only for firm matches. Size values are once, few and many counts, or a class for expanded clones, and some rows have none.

TGTGCCAGTAGCACTGGAAACACCATATATTTT | CASSTGNTIYF | NA | few | TRBJ1-3 | TRBV19
TGTGCCAGCAGCCAAGATCCCCCAGGGAACACTGAAGCTTTCTTT | CASSQDPPGNTEAFF | NA | NA | TRBJ1-1 | TRBV3-1
TGCGCCAGCAGCCCAAGGGGGGGGCCGGAGACCCAGTACTTC | CASSPRGGPETQYF | NA | NA | TRBJ2-5 | TRBV5-1
TGCGCCAGCAGCTTGGATAGGGGGGGATGGAATGAGCAGTTCTTC | CASSLDRGGWNEQFF | NA | NA | TRBJ2-1 | TRBV5-1
TGCGCCAGCAGCTTGGATTTCAGGGGGGCCTATATTAATGAGCAGTTCTTC | CASSLDFRGAYINEQFF | NA | few | TRBJ2-1 | TRBV5-1
TGTGCCAGCAGTTACTCGGAGGGAGACTATGGCTACACCTTC | CASSYSEGDYGYTF | NA | NA | TRBJ1-2 | TRBV6-5
TGTGCCAGCAGCCCACCCTCGCGGTCGCCCACAGATACGCAGTATTTT | CASSPPSRSPTDTQYF | NA | few | TRBJ2-3 | TRBV7-6
TGTGCCAGCAGTCTCGGACTAAGCTACAATGAGCAGTTCTTC | CASSLGLSYNEQFF | NA | NA | TRBJ2-1 | TRBV12-3/TRBV12-4
TGTGCCAGCAGCCAAGATCAGTCGGGTGGAAACACCATATATTTT | CASSQDQSGGNTIYF | NA | few | TRBJ1-3 | TRBV3-1
TGTGCCAGCAGTTTAAGGGTCAGAAGAATCGGAGGAAACACCATATATTTT | CASSLRVRRIGGNTIYF | NA | few | TRBJ1-3 | TRBV12-3/TRBV12-4
TGCGCCAGCAGCCCCCGACTTTTCACTACTGAAGCTTTCTTT | CASSPRLFTTEAFF | NA | few | TRBJ1-1 | TRBV5-1
TGTGCCAGTAGTATTGAGAGGAGGCGGGGAAGCTCCTACGAGCAGTACTTC | CASSIERRRGSSYEQYF | NA | NA | TRBJ2-7 | TRBV19
TGTGCCAGTAGTATCGGCTGGAACTCTGGAAACACCATATATTTT | CASSIGWNSGNTIYF | NA | few | TRBJ1-3 | TRBV19
TGCGCCAGCAGCTTGGAGAGTGGGGGCGCGGGCGAGCAGTACTTC | CASSLESGGAGEQYF | NA | NA | TRBJ2-7 | TRBV5-1
TGCAGTGCTAGAGATCTCTGGGCAGGAGGGGGTACTGAAGCTTTCTTT | CSARDLWAGGGTEAFF | NA | many | TRBJ1-1 | TRBV20-1
TGCGCCAGCAGCCAGGACAGGTTATACGAGCAGTACTTC | CASSQDRLYEQYF | TRBD1 | NA | TRBJ2-7 | TRBV4-3
TGTGCCAGCAGCCCAAGGGAGCGGGGAAGCCAAGAGACCCAGTACTTC | CASSPRERGSQETQYF | TRBD2 | NA | TRBJ2-5 | TRBV9
TGTGCCAGCAGTTTAGGGCTAGCGGGGTCGAGAAATGAGCAGTTCTTC | CASSLGLAGSRNEQFF | TRBD2 | few | TRBJ2-1 | TRBV12-3/TRBV12-4
TGTGCCAGCAGTTTAGGCAGGGGGCCCGCCGGGGAGCTGTTTTTT | CASSLGRGPAGELFF | TRBD1 | few | TRBJ2-2 | TRBV12-3/TRBV12-4
TGTGCCAGCAGCCCCTCGCCGGGGAGTAGCACAGATACGCAGTATTTT | CASSPSPGSSTDTQYF | NA | few | TRBJ2-3 | TRBV7-9
TGTGCCAGCCTAGGGGGTGGAAGGACAGATACGCAGTATTTT | CASLGGGRTDTQYF | NA | NA | TRBJ2-3 | TRBV7-6
TGTGCCACCAGCAGAGTAGTAGACAATGAGCAGTTCTTC | CATSRVVDNEQFF | NA | NA | TRBJ2-1 | TRBV15
TGCAGCGTTGCCCGGGACTACACCGCCTACAATGAGCAGTTCTTC | CSVARDYTAYNEQFF | TRBD2 | many | TRBJ2-1 | TRBV29-1
TGTGCCAGCATTTCGATGAACACTGAAGCTTTCTTT | CASISMNTEAFF | NA | few | TRBJ1-1 | TRBV2
TGTGCCAGCAGTGACAGGGCTGGGAACACTGAAGCTTTCTTT | CASSDRAGNTEAFF | NA | NA | TRBJ1-1 | TRBV2
TGCAGTGCTAGAGATCTCGGGGGGAGGGCCCTCGCTGAGCAGTTCTTC | CSARDLGGRALAEQFF | TRBD2 | NA | TRBJ2-1 | TRBV20-1
TGTGCCAGCAGCCCCCGGTTGTCCTACGAGCAGTACTTC | CASSPRLSYEQYF | NA | few | TRBJ2-7 | TRBV11-3
TGTGCCAGCAGTTTATTAGGTAGTACGAATGAAAAACTGTTTTTT | CASSLLGSTNEKLFF | NA | NA | TRBJ1-4 | TRBV27
TGCAGCGTTGAAGTGGCTAGCGGCTACTACGAGCAGTACTTC | CSVEVASGYYEQYF | TRBD2 | NA | TRBJ2-7 | TRBV29-1
TGTGCCAGCAGTCATAGTTACTCCTACGAGCAGTACTTC | CASSHSYSYEQYF | NA | few | TRBJ2-7 | TRBV12-3/TRBV12-4
TGTGCCAGCACCGAAGTCGGGGGAGCCACTGAAGCTTTCTTT | CASTEVGGATEAFF | NA | few | TRBJ1-1 | TRBV7-9
TGTGCCAGCAGTTTATTTGCCGGGACAGGGGGCTATGGCTACACCTTC | CASSLFAGTGGYGYTF | TRBD1 | NA | TRBJ1-2 | TRBV27
TGTGCCAGCAGCCTAACGAGGGGACAGGGGTGGCCCACAGATACGCAGTATTTT | CASSLTRGQGWPTDTQYF | TRBD1 | few | TRBJ2-3 | TRBV7-2
TGTGCCAGCAGTTACGGCGTGTTCGGGACTGAAGCTTTCTTT | CASSYGVFGTEAFF | NA | few | TRBJ1-1 | TRBV6-5
TGTGCCAGCAGTTCCCGGGCGGTAAACACCGGGGAGCTGTTTTTT | CASSSRAVNTGELFF | NA | few | TRBJ2-2 | TRBV27
TGTGCCAGCAGTTTGAGGCAGGGGATCGTAGCTGAAGCTTTCTTT | CASSLRQGIVAEAFF | NA | medium-sized | TRBJ1-1 | TRBV28
TGTGCCAGCACCTTGGGGGGTGGAGGGAGCAATCAGCCCCAGCATTTT | CASTLGGGGSNQPQHF | NA | NA | TRBJ1-5 | TRBV7-8
TGCGCCAGCAGCTTATATCCAGGCAGTTCGACTGAAGCTTTCTTT | CASSLYPGSSTEAFF | NA | few | TRBJ1-1 | TRBV5-1
TGTGCCAGCAGCTTAGGCCGGGCAGGGGGCTACGAGCAGTACTTC | CASSLGRAGGYEQYF | TRBD1 | few | TRBJ2-7 | TRBV13
TGTGCCAGCAGCGTTATCCTGGCCGGGGAGCTGTTTTTT | CASSVILAGELFF | NA | NA | TRBJ2-2 | TRBV3-1
TGTGCCAGCGGAGCTCCCCTCGAGCAGTACTTC | CASGAPLEQYF | NA | NA | TRBJ2-7 | TRBV12-3/TRBV12-4
TGTGCCAGTAGTCGGCTAGCGGCTTACAATGAGCAGTTCTTC | CASSRLAAYNEQFF | TRBD2 | NA | TRBJ2-1 | TRBV19
TGTGCCAGCAGCTTAGCAAATCGACAGGGGCACACTGAAGCTTTCTTT | CASSLANRQGHTEAFF | TRBD1 | NA | TRBJ1-1 | TRBV7-9
TGTGCCTGGAGTGGAGGACACCCCTACGAGCAGTACTTC | CAWSGGHPYEQYF | NA | many | TRBJ2-7 | TRBV30
TGCAGCGTTGAGCGACGGTACAATGAGCAGTTCTTC | CSVERRYNEQFF | NA | NA | TRBJ2-1 | TRBV29-1
TGTGCCAGCAGCTGGGACAGCTCCTACGAGCAGTACTTC | CASSWDSSYEQYF | TRBD1 | few | TRBJ2-7 | TRBV7-9
TGTGCCAGCAGTTACGCGGCGGAAGCCAACGAGCAGTACTTC | CASSYAAEANEQYF | NA | NA | TRBJ2-7 | TRBV6-2/TRBV6-3
TGTGCCAGCAGCCGCGACGTCTTCAATCAGCCCCAGCATTTT | CASSRDVFNQPQHF | NA | NA | TRBJ1-5 | TRBV7-8
TGCGCCAGCAGCTTCGGGCAGATGAACACTGAAGCTTTCTTT | CASSFGQMNTEAFF | NA | many | TRBJ1-1 | TRBV5-1
TGCAGTGCCAACGGCGCGGGGGGCACAGATACGCAGTATTTT | CSANGAGGTDTQYF | TRBD2 | few | TRBJ2-3 | TRBV20-1